The next 20 T cell receptor beta chains were all read from a single sample in a study of PD-1 and CTLA-4 blockade in melanoma. Assay: immunoSEQ multiplex PCR; the TCRdb copy retains only in-frame clones and omits some. The repertoire has around 31,000 clones, approximately 90% of them found once; the top ten carry over 8.5%. Sequenced here: CD8+ T cells from peripheral blood, sampled from a patient given anti-PD-1 treatment. Receptors were obtained from a human donor with melanoma.

This chain joins TRBV30 and TRBJ1-1, with a possible D match to TRBD1 (6 bases). V was cut by 4 bases and J by 1 base, with 10 bases left in between. Germline CDR1 is GTSNPN and CDR2 is SVGIG (reference sequence). CDR3 length: 13 amino acids. The CDR3, as DNA: TGTGCCTGGAACGGACAGCCGAACACTGAAGCTTTCTTT. Protein: CAWNGQPNTEAFF. The entire variable domain, with the rest obtained from reference TRBV30 and TRBJ1-1, is as follows: SQTIHQWPATLVQPVGSPLSLECTVEGTSNPNLYWYRQAAGRGLQLLFYSVGIGQISSEVPQNLSASRPQDRQFILSSKKLLLSDSGFYLCAWNGQPNTEAFFGQGTRLTVV.

This clone turned up a few times. The genes are TRBV5-1 and TRBJ1-6, with no clear D. V lost 2 bases and J lost 8, with 8 bases in between. The CDR3 has 13 residues. Germline CDR1 SGHRS, CDR2 YFSETQ. CDR3 in DNA: TGCGCCAGCAGCTTCGAGGGAGATTCACCCCTCCACTTT. This translates into CASSFEGDSPLHF.

This chain joins TRBV12-3 or TRBV12-4 and TRBJ1-1; no definite D call. V was trimmed by 6 bases and J by 3 bases, leaving 11 bases between them. There are 13 residues in the CDR3. The CDR3 reads CASRWTEDTEAFF. The CDR3 region has the DNA TGTGCCAGCAGGTGGACGGAGGACACTGAAGCTTTCTTT.

The V gene is TRBV27, the J gene TRBJ2-2; no clear D gene. The CDR3 has 14 residues. V shed 6 bases and J shed 5 bases, with 13 bases lying between them. The V gene's germline CDR1 is MNHEY and CDR2 SMNVEV (reference sequence). DNA of the CDR3: TGTGCCAGCAGCCCGATTAGTGTTACCGGGGAGCTGTTTTTT. This translates into CASSPISVTGELFF.

This chain joins TRBV29-1 and TRBJ2-7; 11 bases align to TRBD1. With 5 bases clipped from V and 5 bases from J, the junction kept 5 bases outside the gene matches. The CDR3 extends over 13 amino acids. CDR1 is SQVTM and CDR2 is ANQGSEA in the germline V gene. CDR3 DNA: TGCAGCGTTTGGACAGGGGGCTTCGACGAGCAGTACTTC. It specifies CSVWTGGFDEQYF.

The chain combines TRBV5-4 with TRBJ1-2; 9 nucleotides match TRBD1. In germline, CDR1 is SGHNT, CDR2 YYREEE (reference sequence). The CDR3 consists of 13 residues. The V gene end was trimmed by 6 bases and the J gene end by 6 bases; junction bases not matched to a gene: 6. CDR3: CASTIGTGNGYTF. DNA of the CDR3: TGTGCCAGCACCATTGGGACAGGGAATGGCTACACCTTC.

CDR3 protein: CATSRETADTQYF. The CDR3 DNA is TGTGCCACCAGCAGAGAGACTGCAGATACGCAGTATTTT. The chain carries TRBV15 and TRBJ2-3; D gene uncertain. The CDR3 totals 13 residues. Germline values: CDR1 LNHNV, CDR2 YYDKDF (reference sequence). Trimming left V 0 bases short and J 4 bases short, with 5 bases between.

This clone is a singleton in its sample. This rearrangement joins TRBV28 to TRBJ2-3, with D perhaps matching TRBD2 (5 bases). The CDR3 extends over 13 amino acids. In germline, CDR1 is MDHEN, CDR2 SYDVKM. Trimming took 9 bases from V and 6 from J, leaving 16 bases between them. The CDR3 protein is CASLYGVEDTQYF. CDR3 in DNA: TGTGCCAGTCTCTACGGGGTCGAGGATACGCAGTATTTT.

The chain links TRBV3-1 (or the pseudogene TRBV3-2) to TRBJ1-2; D call uncertain. Germline CDR1 reads LGHDT; CDR2 reads YNNKEL (reference sequence). The CDR3 covers 16 residues. V gave up 0 bases and J gave up 4 bases, with 15 bases separating them. The CDR3 region has the DNA TGTGCCAGCAGCCAAGATATGGACTGGAAGACCTATGGCTACACCTTC. It codes for CASSQDMDWKTYGYTF.

The V gene is TRBV19, the J gene TRBJ1-2; D ambiguous. Trimming shortened V by 1 base and J by 6 bases, and 15 bases separated the two germline ends. The CDR3 sequence is 15 residues long. Germline V CDR1 and CDR2: LNHDA, SQIVND (reference sequence). CDR3 nucleotides: TGTGCCAGTAGTATAGTATCCAGCCTGGGCGATGGCTACACCTTC. Amino acids: CASSIVSSLGDGYTF.

The J gene is TRBJ1-2, the V gene TRBV6-5; TRBD1 matches 7 bases. Trimming at V came to 5 bases and at J to 3 bases, leaving 9 bases not matched to a gene. Germline loops: CDR1 MNHEY, CDR2 SVGAGI. The CDR3 has 15 residues. The CDR3 loop is CASSRQGGYDYGYTF. CDR3 in DNA: TGTGCCAGCAGTCGGCAGGGGGGATACGACTATGGCTACACCTTC.

The genes are TRBV7-2 and TRBJ1-2, with D hard to call. This CDR3 is built from 16 residues. The germline CDR1 and CDR2 sequences are SGHTA and FQGNSA. Trimming pared 6 bases from V and 1 base from J, leaving 18 bases between. The DNA of the CDR3 is TGTGCCAGCAGTCCCCTAGGCCTCGGGGATAACTATGGCTACACCTTC. Translation: CASSPLGLGDNYGYTF.

This clone was detected only a few times. The V and J genes are TRBV6-5 and TRBJ2-1; D is perhaps TRBD2 (7 bases). V lost 2 bases and J lost 2, with 10 bases in between. The CDR3 is 15 amino acids. Germline CDR1 is MNHEY and CDR2 is SVGAGI. The CDR3 bases are TGTGCCAGCAGTTACGGGGGGGCAACCTACAATGAGCAGTTCTTC. This codes for CASSYGGATYNEQFF.

CDR3 protein: CASSPFTILKAGDAYEQYF. CDR3 DNA: TGTGCCAGCAGCCCATTTACTATTCTTAAAGCGGGAGATGCCTACGAGCAGTACTTC. The rearrangement joins TRBV7-9 to TRBJ2-7; 8 nucleotides align to TRBD2. V lost 5 bases and J lost 2; bases outside the gene matches: 20. This CDR3 contains 19 residues. CDR1 is SEHNR and CDR2 is FQNEAQ in the germline V gene (reference sequence).

The V gene is TRBV29-1, the J gene TRBJ2-3, with 9 nucleotides matching TRBD2. V trimming: 0 bases; J trimming: 3 bases; junction bases outside the gene matches: 7. This CDR3 contains 16 residues. Germline assignment: CDR1 SQVTM and CDR2 ANQGSEA. Here the CDR3 DNA reads TGCAGCGTTGAAGAGTGGGAGCGGGAGGTAACAGATACGCAGTATTTT. It yields the protein CSVEEWEREVTDTQYF.

The V call is TRBV24-1, the J call TRBJ2-1, with 8 bases matching TRBD2. V shed 0 bases, J shed 4 bases, and the junction held 7 bases outside the gene matches. Germline-derived CDR1 and CDR2 are KGHDR and SFDVKD. CDR3 size: 17 residues. The CDR3 DNA reads TGTGCCACCAGTGATTTGCATACTAGCGGAGGATACAATGAGCAGTTCTTC. This codes for CATSDLHTSGGYNEQFF.

The chain joins TRBV6-5 to TRBJ2-7; the D gene is possibly TRBD2 (7 bases). Germline V gene lookup returns CDR1 MNHEY and CDR2 SVGAGI. This CDR3 is 15 amino acids long. With 5 bases removed from V and 3 bases from J, the gap between germline ends came to 17 bases. This chain's CDR3 is CASSPRGRELYEQYF. CDR3 nucleotide sequence: TGTGCCAGCAGTCCCCGGGGGCGGGAGCTCTACGAGCAGTACTTC.

The J gene is TRBJ2-2, the V gene TRBV30, with TRBD1 matching over 9 bases. Unmatched junction bases numbered 15, after V lost 5 bases and J lost 8 bases. The germline gives CDR1 GTSNPN, CDR2 SVGIG (reference sequence). There are 16 residues in the CDR3. This CDR3 reads CAWAPGTGSGGGELFF. The DNA for the CDR3 is TGTGCCTGGGCCCCCGGGACAGGGAGCGGAGGGGGGGAGCTGTTTTTT.

This clone was recorded once. This chain links TRBV10-2 with TRBJ1-1, with 9 bases that match TRBD1. Germline V gene data show CDR1 as WSHSY and CDR2 as SAAADI. With 0 bases clipped from V and 3 bases from J, the junction kept 5 bases outside the gene matches. The CDR3 is 16 amino acids. The CDR3 protein is CASSESSDRGDTEAFF. CDR3 coding DNA: TGCGCCAGCAGTGAGTCCTCAGACAGGGGGGACACTGAAGCTTTCTTT.

The chain is built from TRBV7-2 and TRBJ1-5; TRBD1 aligns across 10 bases. From germline, CDR1 is SGHTA and CDR2 FQGNSA. The CDR3 contains 15 residues. V shed 5 bases and J 2 bases; nucleotides not matched to a gene: 3. CDR3 sequence reads: CASSLDRGGNQPQHF. Written as DNA, the CDR3 is TGTGCCAGCAGCCTGGACAGGGGGGGCAATCAGCCCCAGCATTTT.